The 20 T cell receptor beta chains given below trace back to one sample, sequenced in a study of blood T cell repertoires in COVID-19 (dated by TCRdb to 2018 to 2020). Library method: the immunoSEQ multiplex PCR assay. TCRdb holds this immuneACCESS table with in-frame rearrangements only. Some clones are missing; in checked studies, unresolved V genes explain under half, and the rest has no known cause. In this sample the table shows approximately 390,000 clones, approximately 89% of which occur a single time. Jointly, the top ten make up 2.3% of the sample. Sequenced: peripheral blood. All receptors come from a woman aged 55-70 years with COVID-19, enrolled during active disease.

The chain uses TRBV18 and TRBJ1-1; D remains ambiguous. The CDR3 extends over 14 amino acids. V lost 1 base and J 2 bases, leaving 8 bases between the germline ends. Germline-derived CDR1 and CDR2 are KGHSH and LQKENI. In DNA form, the CDR3 reads TGTGCCAGCTCACCACGCACAGATAACACTGAAGCTTTCTTT. Its protein product is CASSPRTDNTEAFF.

The CDR3 here is CASSSTSTGADTQYF. The CDR3 DNA reads as TGTGCCAGCAGCAGCACCTCGACAGGGGCGGATACGCAGTATTTT. The genes are TRBV3-1 (or the pseudogene TRBV3-2) and TRBJ2-3; TRBD1 matches 8 bases. Per germline, CDR1 LGHDT and CDR2 YNNKEL (reference sequence). V shed 5 bases, J shed 6 bases, and the junction held 10 bases outside the gene matches. This CDR3 spans 15 amino acids.

The chain has TRBV7-2 and TRBJ1-5; 7 positions agree with TRBD1. From germline, CDR1 is SGHTA and CDR2 FQGNSA. This CDR3 has 15 amino acids. The ends lost 1 base at V and 5 bases at J; junction bases unmatched: 5. CDR3 sequence reads: CASSLDRGRYQPQHF. The CDR3 DNA is TGTGCCAGCAGCTTAGACAGGGGTAGGTATCAGCCCCAGCATTTT.

The gene calls are TRBV10-3 and TRBJ2-6; TRBD1 matches at 10 bases. There are 19 residues in the CDR3. Germline CDR1 is ENHRY and CDR2 is SYGVKD. Trimming at V came to 0 bases and at J to 0 bases, leaving 5 bases not matched to a gene. CDR3 coding DNA: TGTGCCATCAGTGAGTCGTTGGGACAGGGGAGCTCTGGGGCCAACGTCCTGACTTTC. This codes for CAISESLGQGSSGANVLTF.

The chain combines TRBV2 with TRBJ2-5; TRBD2 agrees at 12 bases. Germline CDR1 SNHLY, CDR2 FYNNEI. This CDR3 is built from 15 residues. With 7 bases clipped from V and 1 base from J, the junction kept 4 bases outside the gene matches. The CDR3 region is CASKRLAGVQETQYF. DNA for the CDR3: TGTGCCAGCAAAAGACTAGCGGGGGTCCAAGAGACCCAGTACTTC.

This clone was counted only a few times. This chain joins TRBV7-8 and TRBJ1-2; D not certain. CDR1 SGHVS and CDR2 FQNEAQ come from the germline V gene. This CDR3 contains 14 residues. Trimming removed 1 base at V and 1 base at J, with 7 bases between. CDR3 DNA sequence: TGTGCCAGCAGCTTAGAGGCGGTTAACTATGGCTACACCTTC. Its translation is CASSLEAVNYGYTF.

This clone showed up just once. The rearrangement joins TRBV13 to TRBJ2-7, with 15 bases lining up with TRBD2. V was pared by 2 bases and J by 2 bases, with 1 base of the junction left unmatched. Germline CDR1 is PRHDT and CDR2 is FYEKMQ (reference sequence). There are 16 residues in the CDR3. The CDR3 is CASSLRTSGGAYEQYF. The CDR3 DNA is TGTGCCAGCAGCTTAAGGACTAGCGGGGGGGCCTACGAGCAGTACTTC.

The V gene is TRBV28, the J gene TRBJ2-5; 8 nucleotides match TRBD2. The CDR3 consists of 12 residues. V shed 4 bases and J 13 bases; nucleotides not matched to a gene: 8. Germline V gene sequence: CDR1 MDHEN, CDR2 SYDVKM. The CDR3 DNA reads as TGTGCCAGCAGTTCCCCGGGGACTAGGTGGTACTTC. Its translation: CASSSPGTRWYF.

This chain connects TRBV28 to TRBJ1-3, with unresolved D. Germline CDR1 reads MDHEN; CDR2 reads SYDVKM. This CDR3 is built from 15 residues. V lost 7 bases and J lost 0, with 13 bases in between. DNA for the CDR3: TGTGCCAGCAAGACTGACCGAGACTCTGGAAACACCATATATTTT. Its protein product is CASKTDRDSGNTIYF.

A few counts support this clone. The chain couples TRBV2 to TRBJ1-4, with 12 bases identical to TRBD1. The CDR3 is 15 residues long. The V segment lost 6 bases and the J segment 8 bases; nucleotides outside the gene matches: 7. CDR1 is SNHLY and CDR2 is FYNNEI in the germline V gene. CDR3 residues: CASSGTGGSWEKLFF. The CDR3 nucleotides read TGTGCCAGCAGCGGGACAGGGGGCTCGTGGGAAAAACTGTTTTTT.

The chain recombines TRBV6-1 with TRBJ1-2; D unclear. V lost 3 bases and J lost 3, with 8 bases in between. The CDR3 extends over 13 amino acids. Germline V CDR1 and CDR2: MNHNS, SASEGT. The CDR3 nucleotides read TGTGCCAGCAGTGATGGCCCAGACTATGGCTACACCTTC. It encodes CASSDGPDYGYTF.

The CDR3 here is CASSEAPGSYGNTIYF. DNA of the CDR3: TGTGCCAGCAGTGAAGCGCCGGGGTCTTATGGAAACACCATATATTTT. The chain recombines TRBV6-1 with TRBJ1-3; no clear D gene. This CDR3 contains 16 residues. Germline V lookup: CDR1 MNHNS, CDR2 SASEGT. Trimming removed 0 bases at V and 3 bases at J, with 12 bases between.

V gene TRBV3-1 (or the pseudogene TRBV3-2) combines with J gene TRBJ1-2, with 9 bases identical to TRBD1. This CDR3 is 14 amino acids long. CDR1 is LGHDT, CDR2 YNNKEL, per germline (reference sequence). The V segment lost 1 base and the J segment 8 bases; nucleotides outside the gene matches: 5. This chain's CDR3 is CASSQAGTGTGYTF. DNA of the CDR3: TGTGCCAGCAGCCAAGCAGGGACAGGGACCGGCTACACCTTC.

J is TRBJ2-7 and V is TRBV7-6; D is possibly TRBD2 (6 bases). The germline V gene has CDR1 SGHVS and CDR2 FNYEAQ. V gave up 1 base and J gave up 7 bases, with 11 bases separating them. CDR3 size: 13 residues. The CDR3 DNA follows: TGTGCCAGCAGCTTAGGGGGGGTCGGAGAGCAGTACTTC. The encoded protein is CASSLGGVGEQYF. Complete variable domain (other parts from reference TRBV7-6 and TRBJ2-7): GAGVSQSPRYKVTKRGQDVALRCDPISGHVSLYWYRQALGQGPEFLTYFNYEAQQDKSGLPNDRFSAERPEGSISTLTIQRTEQRDSAMYRCASSLGGVGEQYFGPGTRLTVT.

Here the CDR3 reads CASSSGLAGTYEQYF. Here the CDR3 DNA reads TGTGCCAGCAGCTCGGGACTAGCGGGAACCTACGAGCAGTACTTC. The rearrangement uses TRBV5-4 and TRBJ2-7; the match to TRBD2 covers 13 bases. This CDR3 is built from 15 residues. V was clipped by 3 bases and J by 2 bases; unmatched bases: 2. Germline V lookup: CDR1 SGHNT, CDR2 YYREEE (reference sequence). Based on the CDR3 plus reference TRBV5-4 and TRBJ2-7, the full variable domain is ETGVTQSPTHLIKTRGQQVTLRCSSQSGHNTVSWYQQALGQGPQFIFQYYREEENGRGNFPPRFSGLQFPNYSSELNVNALELDDSALYLCASSSGLAGTYEQYFGPGTRLTVT.

V gene TRBV19 combines with J gene TRBJ1-1; TRBD1 is a possible D gene (5 bases). Germline V CDR1 and CDR2: LNHDA, SQIVND (reference sequence). The CDR3 consists of 14 residues. V lost 0 bases and J lost 4, with 9 bases in between. This chain's CDR3 is CASSIESGLTEAFF. Here the CDR3 DNA reads TGTGCCAGTAGTATAGAGTCAGGGCTCACTGAAGCTTTCTTT.

A note on this clone: Other DNA sequences in this sample translate to the same CDR3. The chain carries TRBV6-5 and TRBJ2-6; perhaps TRBD1 as D (5 bases). From germline, CDR1 is MNHEY and CDR2 SVGAGI. Trimming stripped 2 bases from V and 4 bases from J, with 9 bases between. The CDR3 loop spans 15 amino acids. CDR3 protein: CASSYRGSGANVLTF. CDR3 DNA: TGTGCCAGCAGTTACAGGGGATCCGGGGCCAACGTCCTGACTTTC.

V usage is TRBV2 and J usage is TRBJ1-5, with 8 bases fitting TRBD1. The CDR3 spans 15 residues. Germline V gene sequence: CDR1 SNHLY, CDR2 FYNNEI. After removal of 3 bases from V and 4 bases from J, the junction contained 5 bases not matched to a gene. CDR3 coding DNA: TGTGCCAGCAGTGATACAGGGGGTGATAATCAGCCCCAGCATTTT. Its protein is CASSDTGGDNQPQHF.

V is TRBV25-1 and J is TRBJ1-2; 8 nucleotides agree with TRBD1. The V gene end was trimmed by 4 bases and the J gene end by 7 bases; junction bases not matched to a gene: 11. CDR1 and CDR2 from the germline V gene are MGHDK and SYGVNS. This CDR3 contains 15 residues. Written as DNA, the CDR3 is TGTGCCAGCAGTGCCAGATGGACAGGGTATGGTGGCTACACCTTC. This sequence encodes CASSARWTGYGGYTF.

CDR3 loop: CAWSVQGRGIEYF. The CDR3 region has the DNA TGTGCCTGGAGTGTACAGGGTAGGGGGATTGAGTACTTC. The chain joins TRBV30 to TRBJ2-7, with D possibly matching TRBD1 (6 bases). Trimming left V 0 bases short and J 11 bases short, with 17 bases between. This CDR3 has 13 residues. The germline V gene has CDR1 GTSNPN and CDR2 SVGIG (reference sequence).